The clone carrying this TCR beta chain was observed a few times. Its target is not known. This sample's time point: persistent/refractory GD, antithyroid drugs over 5 years with positive TRAb. TCR sequences were obtained from RNA taken from PBMCs. Graves' disease diagnosis used American Thyroid Association guidelines. The record originates from a study of regulatory T cells in long-lasting Graves disease. Whole-study results and caveats: Preferential use of TRBV28, TRBJ1-2 and TRBJ2-5 was seen in persistent disease. Those with persistent Graves' had less TCR diversity than newly diagnosed patients.

For TCR beta, libraries came from iRepertoire HTBI primers and Arm-PCR of CDR3 regions. MiXCR, applied by TCRdb to the multiplex PCR reads, yields one record per CDR3 protein. This table holds 600,000 to 800,000 distinct CDR3 sequences, approximately 31% found once. In germline, CDR1 is GTSNPN, CDR2 SVGIG (reference sequence). The CDR3 has 13 amino acids. Trimming pared 2 bases from V and 7 bases from J, leaving 9 bases between. Sequencing used peripheral blood mononuclear cells (PBMCs), obtained when the disease was refractory, from a patient treated with antithyroid drugs. The TCR originated in a female donor with Graves disease. The chain links TRBV30 to TRBJ1-6, with D possibly being TRBD1 (5 bases). CDR3 residues: CAWSPGANSPLHF. The CDR3 DNA reads TGTGCCTGGAGTCCCGGGGCGAATTCACCCCTCCACTTT.